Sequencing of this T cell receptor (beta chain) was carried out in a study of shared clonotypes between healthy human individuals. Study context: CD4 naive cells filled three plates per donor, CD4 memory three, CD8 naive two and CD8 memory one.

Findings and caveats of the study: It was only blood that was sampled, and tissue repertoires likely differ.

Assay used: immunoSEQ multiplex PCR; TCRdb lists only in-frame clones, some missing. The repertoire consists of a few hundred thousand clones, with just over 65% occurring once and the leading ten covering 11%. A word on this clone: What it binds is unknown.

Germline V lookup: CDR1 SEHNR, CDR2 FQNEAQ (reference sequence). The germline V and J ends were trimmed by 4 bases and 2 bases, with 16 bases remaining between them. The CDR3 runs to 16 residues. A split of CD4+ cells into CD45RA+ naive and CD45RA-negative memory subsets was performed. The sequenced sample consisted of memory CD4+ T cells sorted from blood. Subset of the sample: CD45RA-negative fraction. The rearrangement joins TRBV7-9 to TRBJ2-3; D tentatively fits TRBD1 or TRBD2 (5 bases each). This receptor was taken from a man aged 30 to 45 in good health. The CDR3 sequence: CASSSNRDRITDTQYF. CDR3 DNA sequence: TGTGCCAGCAGCTCTAACCGGGACCGAATCACAGATACGCAGTATTTT.